The text below deals with one TCR beta chain. Its antigen is undetermined. Sequenced by immunoSEQ multiplex PCR; TCRdb stores in-frame clones only, minus some. The repertoire consists of fewer than 90,000 clones, with 94% occurring once and the leading ten covering around 0.19%. This specimen belongs to a study of graft-versus-host responses after intestinal transplantation. Study observations and caveats: In patients with graft-donor T cell macrochimerism, allograft graft-versus-host to host-versus-graft clonal ratios were high. Levels of circulating GvH clones at their peak were associated with early post-transplant HvG declines. GvH clones were found in recipient marrow; some appeared first in ileum or blood.

Looked up from germline, CDR1 is KGHSH and CDR2 is LQKENI. Germline trimming cut 3 bases from V and 5 bases from J; bases unmatched to any gene: 6. This CDR3 has 15 amino acids. The sample consisted of unstimulated CD4+ T cells sorted from spleen or lymph node cells, taken before transplant. The gene calls are TRBV18 and TRBJ1-5, with TRBD1 matching over 8 bases. This TCR was sampled from a human donor who was the organ donor for an intestinal transplant. The CDR3 reads CASSPRQGSYQPQHF. Here the CDR3 DNA reads TGTGCCAGCTCACCTCGACAGGGGTCGTATCAGCCCCAGCATTTT.